These 15 T cell receptor beta chains share one sample of origin, sequenced in a study of tumor-infiltrating lymphocytes in localized non-small cell lung cancer. Clones were sequenced by immunoSEQ multiplex PCR, and TCRdb holds only the in-frame ones, with some missing. The table lists some 10,000 clones, 84% of them singletons. The specimen was lung tumor tissue. Receptors were obtained from a human donor with non-small cell lung cancer.

V gene TRBV29-1 combines with J gene TRBJ2-7; the match to TRBD1 covers 11 bases. This CDR3 is built from 18 residues. Trimming removed 5 bases from V and 4 bases from J; junction bases left unmatched: 19. The germline V gene has CDR1 SQVTM and CDR2 ANQGSEA. The CDR3: CSVTGALEGQGVGYEQYF. For the CDR3, the DNA is TGCAGCGTTACAGGAGCTCTAGAGGGACAGGGGGTTGGATACGAGCAGTACTTC.

V and J are TRBV6-5 and TRBJ2-3, with D uncertain. Germline V gene sequence: CDR1 MNHEY, CDR2 SVGAGI. This CDR3 has 15 amino acids. V dropped 4 bases and J dropped 6 bases, with 17 bases sitting between them. The CDR3 reads CASSWVRGVRDTQYF. DNA for the CDR3: TGTGCCAGCAGTTGGGTCCGTGGGGTCCGGGATACGCAGTATTTT.

The V and J genes are TRBV4-2 and TRBJ1-1; unclear D gene. The CDR3 is 14 amino acids. V was clipped by 1 base and J by 1 base, with 7 bases between them. Germline V gives CDR1 LGHNA, CDR2 YNFKEQ. The CDR3 coding sequence is TGTGCCAGCAGCCAAGTCGGTAGGAACACTGAAGCTTTCTTT. This gives the protein CASSQVGRNTEAFF.

The J gene is TRBJ1-4, the V gene TRBV6-6; tentative D call: TRBD1 (6 bases). CDR3 size: 14 residues. The germline CDR1 and CDR2 sequences are MNHNY and SVGAGI (reference sequence). Trimming pared 6 bases from V and 5 bases from J, leaving 13 bases between. The CDR3 nucleotides read TGTGCCAGCAGGCGGGACATATTAAATGAAAAACTGTTTTTT. Its protein is CASRRDILNEKLFF.

The chain recombines TRBV7-7 with TRBJ2-5; tentatively, D is TRBD2 (6 bases). The CDR3 has 15 amino acids. V was trimmed by 0 bases and J by 2 bases, leaving 10 bases between them. Germline V gene lookup returns CDR1 SSHAT and CDR2 FNYEAQ (reference sequence). CDR3 nucleotides: TGTGCCAGCAGCTTAGCGGGGGGTCTACAAGAGACCCAGTACTTC. Translation gives CASSLAGGLQETQYF.

The chain employs TRBV10-3 and TRBJ2-5; TRBD2 aligns across 9 bases. After removal of 7 bases from V and 4 bases from J, the junction contained 4 bases not matched to a gene. The V gene's germline CDR1 is ENHRY and CDR2 SYGVKD. This CDR3 comprises 13 residues. In DNA, the CDR3 is TGTGCCATCATGAGCGGGGGGTTAGAGACCCAGTACTTC. Translated, it gives CAIMSGGLETQYF.

The chain uses TRBV7-2 and TRBJ1-1; possibly TRBD1 for D (5 bases). This CDR3 region has 15 residues. V was shortened by 1 base and J by 1 base, with 10 bases between the two germline ends. Germline V gives CDR1 SGHTA, CDR2 FQGNSA. Here the CDR3 reads CASSLVTQGNTEAFF. The CDR3 bases are TGTGCCAGCAGCTTAGTAACGCAGGGGAACACTGAAGCTTTCTTT.

The sample holds a few counts of this clone. The chain employs TRBV29-1 and TRBJ2-5; 12 positions match TRBD1. Germline V CDR1 and CDR2: SQVTM, ANQGSEA. V lost 3 bases and J lost 5; bases outside the gene matches: 7. This CDR3 is built from 15 residues. The CDR3 reads CSVEGDRGRGETQYF. CDR3 DNA sequence: TGCAGCGTTGAGGGGGACAGGGGGCGCGGGGAGACCCAGTACTTC.

The chain joins TRBV6-4 to TRBJ1-4; 7 bases line up with TRBD1. The CDR3 has 13 amino acids. With V trimmed by 11 bases and J by 7 bases, 10 bases remained unmatched. Per the germline V gene, CDR1 is MRHNA and CDR2 is SNTAGT. In DNA form, the CDR3 reads TGTGCCCGCCGATTACAGGGGACTGAAAAACTGTTTTTT. Its protein product is CARRLQGTEKLFF.

The rearrangement joins TRBV14 to TRBJ2-3; 11 nucleotides line up with TRBD1. The CDR3 covers 15 residues. The V segment lost 2 bases and the J segment 4 bases; nucleotides outside the gene matches: 2. The germline V gene encodes CDR1 SGHDN and CDR2 FVKESK. The DNA of the CDR3 is TGTGCCAGCAGCCAACGGACAGGGGGCGCAGATACGCAGTATTTT. As protein: CASSQRTGGADTQYF. Looking up the rest from reference TRBV14 and TRBJ2-3 gives the full variable domain: EAGVTQFPSHSVIEKGQTVTLRCDPISGHDNLYWYRRVMGKEIKFLLHFVKESKQDESGMPNNRFLAERTGGTYSTLKVQPAELEDSGVYFCASSQRTGGADTQYFGPGTRLTVL.

The V call is TRBV4-2, the J call TRBJ2-1; no firm D call. V was cut by 4 bases and J by 6 bases, with 16 bases left in between. In germline, CDR1 is LGHNA, CDR2 YNFKEQ. The CDR3 has 15 residues. DNA of the CDR3: TGTGCCAGCAGCCCCTGGGTGATGACGGGCAATGAGCAGTTCTTC. Residues: CASSPWVMTGNEQFF.

The CDR3 here is CASSLGLARRRETQYF. The DNA of the CDR3 is TGTGCCAGCAGTCTCGGCCTGGCCCGAAGGCGGGAGACCCAGTACTTC. This chain links TRBV6-6 with TRBJ2-5; no clear D gene. The CDR3 spans 16 residues. The germline gives CDR1 MNHNY, CDR2 SVGAGI (reference sequence). Deletions cut 5 bases from V and 5 bases from J, with 21 bases between.

The V call is TRBV19, the J call TRBJ2-7, with 10 bases matching TRBD1. Germline CDR1 is LNHDA and CDR2 is SQIVND (reference sequence). Losses at the gene ends were 7 bases for V and 4 bases for J; bases not matched to a gene: 4. This CDR3 has 13 residues. The DNA of the CDR3 is TGTGCCAGTAAACGGACAGGGGGTTACGAGCAGTACTTC. Translating it yields CASKRTGGYEQYF.

The rearrangement links TRBV6-5 to TRBJ2-1; D is possibly TRBD2 (5 bases). The CDR3 is 14 residues long. Trimming took 0 bases from V and 4 from J, leaving 7 bases between them. Per germline, CDR1 MNHEY and CDR2 SVGAGI. The CDR3 DNA follows: TGTGCCAGCAGTTACTCGAGGGTTTACAATGAGCAGTTCTTC. Translation: CASSYSRVYNEQFF.

A single count supports this clone. The chain recombines TRBV11-2 with TRBJ2-7; TRBD1 aligns across 8 bases. The V gene's germline CDR1 is SGHAT and CDR2 FQNNGV. The ends lost 5 bases at V and 4 bases at J; junction bases unmatched: 7. The CDR3 is 14 residues long. The CDR3 loop is CASSTGTGMYEQYF. The CDR3 DNA reads TGTGCCAGCAGCACCGGGACAGGAATGTACGAGCAGTACTTC.